A single sample is the source of the 10 T cell receptor beta chains below, sequenced in a study of cytotoxic CD8 clonotypes in ibrutinib-treated CLL (dated by TCRdb to the early 2020s). Library construction relied on the immunoSEQ multiplex PCR assay. Imported from immuneACCESS, the table was reduced by TCRdb to in-frame sequences with V and J called. These copies leave out some clones; in studies compared against another copy, an unresolved V gene accounts for under half, and the cause of the remainder is not known. This sample gives fewer than 400,000 clones in total; approximately 67% of them show up just once. Together, the top ten hold 6% to 6.5% of the sample. Sample: PBMCs, taken after 36 months of ibrutinib treatment. These receptors were collected from a human donor with chronic lymphocytic leukemia.

The genes are TRBV2 and TRBJ2-7; 7 nucleotides agree with TRBD1. V lost 1 base to trimming and J lost 3 bases; unmatched junction nucleotides: 6. Germline V gene sequence: CDR1 SNHLY, CDR2 FYNNEI. The CDR3 runs 15 residues. Here the CDR3 reads CASSEGRGDSYEQYF. DNA for the CDR3: TGTGCCAGCAGTGAAGGGCGAGGGGACAGCTACGAGCAGTACTTC.

V usage is TRBV18 and J usage is TRBJ1-4; weak D call: TRBD1 (6 bases). The V and J ends lost 3 bases and 3 bases respectively, with 11 bases between them. Germline V lookup: CDR1 KGHSH, CDR2 LQKENI. The CDR3 has 15 residues. This CDR3 is CASSPYRVANEKLFF. CDR3 nucleotide sequence: TGTGCCAGCTCACCCTACAGGGTAGCTAATGAAAAACTGTTTTTT. Based on the CDR3 plus reference TRBV18 and TRBJ1-4, the full variable domain is NAGVMQNPRHLVRRRGQEARLRCSPMKGHSHVYWYRQLPEEGLKFMVYLQKENIIDESGMPKERFSAEFPKEGPSILRIQQVVRGDSAAYFCASSPYRVANEKLFFGSGTQLSVL.

The chain links TRBV6-6 to TRBJ2-7, with 8 bases that match TRBD1. CDR1 is MNHNY, CDR2 SVGAGI, per germline (reference sequence). The J segment lost 2 bases and the V segment lost 6 bases, leaving 6 bases of the junction unmatched. This CDR3 region has 14 residues. The CDR3 region is CASSLTGVTYEQYF. CDR3 bases: TGTGCCAGCAGCCTGACAGGGGTCACCTACGAGCAGTACTTC.

The gene calls are TRBV9 and TRBJ2-7; no clear D. The CDR3 length is 17 residues. In germline, CDR1 is SGDLS, CDR2 YYNGEE. The V end lost 0 bases, the J end lost 0 bases, and 16 bases lay between the germline ends. CDR3 loop: CASSVGWSGQSSYEQYF. The CDR3 nucleotides are TGTGCCAGCAGCGTAGGTTGGTCCGGCCAATCCTCCTACGAGCAGTACTTC.

This clone occurred a few times. The chain recombines TRBV7-2 with TRBJ2-7, with a tentative D call TRBD1 (5 bases). In germline, CDR1 is SGHTA, CDR2 FQGNSA. The ends were cut back, 7 bases at V and 0 bases at J, with 10 bases in the middle. CDR3 size: 13 residues. The CDR3 DNA sequence: TGTGCCAGCACGTTAAGGGGCTCCTACGAGCAGTACTTC. Amino acid sequence: CASTLRGSYEQYF.

In this sample, this clone turned up a few times. The chain recombines TRBV5-6 with TRBJ2-2, with D perhaps matching TRBD2 (6 bases). The V end was cut by 9 bases, the J end by 2 bases, with 17 bases between. This CDR3 contains 15 residues. Germline V gene lookup returns CDR1 SGHDT and CDR2 YYEEEE. The chain's CDR3 is CAMGTWPGNTGELFF. Written as DNA, the CDR3 is TGTGCCATGGGGACTTGGCCGGGTAACACCGGGGAGCTGTTTTTT.

The V and J genes are TRBV15 and TRBJ2-1, with 8 positions matching TRBD2. Looked up from germline, CDR1 is LNHNV and CDR2 is YYDKDF (reference sequence). The V gene end was trimmed by 2 bases and the J gene end by 0 bases; junction bases not matched to a gene: 3. The CDR3 length is 16 residues. The CDR3, as DNA: TGTGCCACCAGCAGATTAGCGGGAAGCTCCTACAATGAGCAGTTCTTC. Protein: CATSRLAGSSYNEQFF. The full variable domain, rest sourced from reference TRBV15 and TRBJ2-1, is DAMVIQNPRYQVTQFGKPVTLSCSQTLNHNVMYWYQQKSSQAPKLLFHYYDKDFNNEADTPDNFQSRRPNTSFCFLDIRSPGLGDTAMYLCATSRLAGSSYNEQFFGPGTRLTVL.

This clone was detected a few times. V is TRBV28 and J is TRBJ1-2; weak D call: TRBD1 (6 bases). This CDR3 comprises 14 residues. CDR1 and CDR2 (germline): MDHEN, SYDVKM. Trimming removed 6 bases at V and 0 bases at J, with 11 bases between. CDR3 in amino acids: CASRRGGANYGYTF. CDR3 nucleotides: TGTGCCAGCAGGAGGGGGGGAGCTAACTATGGCTACACCTTC.

This clone turned up a few times. The V call is TRBV25-1, the J call TRBJ1-2; a possible D gene is TRBD1 (5 bases). Germline V CDR1 and CDR2: MGHDK, SYGVNS. This CDR3 comprises 14 residues. Trimming removed 2 bases at V and 3 bases at J, with 10 bases between. CDR3 coding DNA: TGTGCCAGCAGTGAAGGTGGGGGGGACTATGGCTACACCTTC. Its translation is CASSEGGGDYGYTF.

The rearrangement uses TRBV4-1 and TRBJ2-3; D is possibly TRBD2 (5 bases). Trimming shortened V by 0 bases and J by 5 bases, and 9 bases separated the two germline ends. The CDR3 totals 14 residues. The germline CDR1 and CDR2 sequences are MGHRA and YSYEKL. The CDR3 region has the DNA TGCGCCAGCAGCCAAGATTTTGGAGGAGATACGCAGTATTTT. Amino acid sequence: CASSQDFGGDTQYF.